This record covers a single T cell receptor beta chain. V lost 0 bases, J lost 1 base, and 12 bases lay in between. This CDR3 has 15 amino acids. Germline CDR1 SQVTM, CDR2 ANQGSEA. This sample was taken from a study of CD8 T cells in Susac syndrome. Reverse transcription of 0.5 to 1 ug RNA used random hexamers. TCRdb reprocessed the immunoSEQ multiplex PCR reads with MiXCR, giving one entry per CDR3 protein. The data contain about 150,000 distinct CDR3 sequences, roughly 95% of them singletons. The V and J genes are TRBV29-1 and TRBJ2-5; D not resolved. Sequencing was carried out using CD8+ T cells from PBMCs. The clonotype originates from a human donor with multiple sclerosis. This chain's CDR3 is CSVEDDLGLQETQYF. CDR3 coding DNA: TGCAGCGTTGAAGACGATCTTGGGCTCCAAGAGACCCAGTACTTC.